The 22 T cell receptor beta chains below come from one sample, sequenced in a study of T-cell reconstitution after alpha-beta-depleted transplantation in children. Preparation of the TCRbeta library was carried out with unique molecular identifiers. TCRdb called the PCR reads again in MiXCR, with one record for every CDR3 protein. The profile covers about 260,000 distinct CDR3 sequences, with 6.5% to 10% appearing a single time and just under 6.5% taken by the ten largest. Sequenced material: PBMCs, mostly from graft donor cells, taken 180 days after TCRalphabeta/CD19-depleted stem cell transplant. All receptors come from a male patient aged 10 to 17 who had a stem cell transplant for acute lymphoblastic leukemia, so the T cells may come from the graft donor.

Ten or more counts support this clonotype. The chain employs TRBV18 and TRBJ1-2, with 8 bases that match TRBD1. Germline values: CDR1 KGHSH, CDR2 LQKENI. The CDR3 runs 14 residues. V lost 6 bases, J lost 5 bases, and 8 bases stayed unmatched. CDR3 amino acids: CASSPQGAEYGYTF. Here the CDR3 DNA reads TGTGCCAGCTCGCCGCAGGGGGCGGAGTATGGCTACACCTTC.

The sample holds many counts of this clonotype. This chain connects TRBV4-2 to TRBJ2-5; 11 bases align to TRBD2. The CDR3 extends over 16 amino acids. The J segment lost 5 bases and the V segment lost 2 bases, leaving 7 bases of the junction unmatched. CDR1 LGHNA and CDR2 YNFKEQ come from the germline V gene. The CDR3, as DNA: TGTGCCAGCAGCCAACAAATTAGCGGGGGGGCGGAGACCCAGTACTTC. It specifies CASSQQISGGAETQYF.

There are many counts of this clonotype. This chain connects TRBV10-3 to TRBJ2-7, with 7 bases lining up with TRBD1. This CDR3 has 17 residues. Germline V gene sequence: CDR1 ENHRY, CDR2 SYGVKD. The junction had 18 bases not matched to a gene; V was cut back by 4 bases and J by 6 bases. The CDR3 nucleotides read TGTGCCATCAGTGCATGGGACAGTTCACGTGGGGTTTTCGAGCAGTACTTC. Protein product: CAISAWDSSRGVFEQYF.

On this clonotype itself: Given a much more abundant clone one base away, this may be a read error. The chain carries TRBV3-1 and TRBJ2-7; 13 bases map to TRBD2. Germline V lookup: CDR1 LGHDT, CDR2 YNNKEL (reference sequence). This CDR3 is built from 15 residues. CDR3 loop: CASSPGLAGEHDQYF. The CDR3 region has the DNA TGTGCCAGCAGCCCTGGACTAGCGGGAGAACACGACCAGTACTTC.

This clonotype was recorded at least ten times. This chain connects TRBV28 to TRBJ1-6; D call uncertain. The germline V gene has CDR1 MDHEN and CDR2 SYDVKM. This CDR3 region has 15 residues. V was trimmed by 10 bases and J by 3 bases, leaving 16 bases between them. CDR3 residues: CATMGSSFYNSPLHF. The CDR3 DNA follows: TGTGCCACCATGGGTTCCAGCTTCTATAATTCACCCCTCCACTTT.

This clonotype showed up many times. The chain combines TRBV7-2 with TRBJ2-7; D perhaps matches TRBD2 (6 bases). Germline assignment: CDR1 SGHTA and CDR2 FQGNSA. V shed 3 bases and J shed 2 bases, with 11 bases lying between them. The CDR3 sequence is 14 residues long. The CDR3 nucleotides are TGTGCCAGCAGCTTTGGGGGGTCGGCCTACGAGCAGTACTTC. Translation: CASSFGGSAYEQYF.

There are a few counts of this clonotype. The chain combines TRBV7-2 with TRBJ2-3, with 11 positions matching TRBD2. CDR1 is SGHTA and CDR2 is FQGNSA in the germline V gene. After removal of 6 bases from V and 5 bases from J, the junction contained 13 bases not matched to a gene. This CDR3 has 17 residues. Here the CDR3 DNA reads TGTGCCAGCAGGACCGCCCCGGGACTAGCGGCTGAAGATACGCAGTATTTT. Translation gives CASRTAPGLAAEDTQYF.

About this clonotype itself: A single base separates this from a much larger clone, so it may be a read error. CDR3: CSATSGGPNQPQHF. The CDR3 DNA reads TGCAGTGCTACCTCAGGGGGTCCCAATCAGCCCCAGCATTTT. This chain joins TRBV20-1 and TRBJ1-5; 7 positions match TRBD1. Germline CDR1 and CDR2: DFQATT and SNEGSKA (reference sequence). The CDR3 consists of 14 residues. With 4 bases clipped from V and 3 bases from J, the junction kept 6 bases outside the gene matches.

This clonotype has at least ten counts. This chain joins TRBV4-3 and TRBJ1-1, with D possibly TRBD1 on 5 matching bases. V dropped 0 bases and J dropped 5 bases, with 16 bases sitting between them. Germline-derived CDR1 and CDR2 are LGHNA and YSLEER. This CDR3 comprises 16 residues. In DNA form, the CDR3 reads TGCGCCAGCAGCCAAGATGAGAGGGTGGCAGGGACTGAAGCTTTCTTT. It translates to CASSQDERVAGTEAFF.

Of note for this clonotype: This clone may be a read error of a much larger clone one base away. The V and J genes are TRBV11-2 and TRBJ1-2, with a tentative D call TRBD1 (5 bases). Looked up from germline, CDR1 is SGHAT and CDR2 is FQNNGV. The CDR3 runs to 13 residues. The V end lost 1 base, the J end lost 8 bases, and 11 bases lay between the germline ends. DNA of the CDR3: TGTGCCAGCAGCTTAGCCACGGGGCTCGGCTACACCTTC. Residues: CASSLATGLGYTF.

This sequence joins TRBV5-4 and TRBJ2-5; D might be TRBD1 (5 bases). This CDR3 region has 14 residues. From germline, CDR1 is SGHNT and CDR2 YYREEE (reference sequence). V shed 3 bases and J shed 4 bases, with 13 bases lying between them. The CDR3 protein is CASSSQGWGETQYF. The DNA of the CDR3 is TGTGCCAGCAGCTCTCAGGGATGGGGAGAGACCCAGTACTTC. The entire variable domain, with the rest obtained from reference TRBV5-4 and TRBJ2-5, is as follows: ETGVTQSPTHLIKTRGQQVTLRCSSQSGHNTVSWYQQALGQGPQFIFQYYREEENGRGNFPPRFSGLQFPNYSSELNVNALELDDSALYLCASSSQGWGETQYFGPGTRLLVL.

The V and J genes are TRBV5-4 and TRBJ1-1; D is perhaps TRBD1 (5 bases). The CDR3 has 14 residues. The V end lost 4 bases, the J end lost 0 bases, and 10 bases lay between the germline ends. The germline V gene encodes CDR1 SGHNT and CDR2 YYREEE (reference sequence). DNA for the CDR3: TGTGCCAGCAGCCCCGCCAGGGTGAACACTGAAGCTTTCTTT. It specifies CASSPARVNTEAFF.

The rearrangement uses TRBV7-3 and TRBJ1-1, with D unresolved. Germline-derived CDR1 and CDR2 are SGHTA and FQGTGA. V lost 0 bases, J lost 4 bases, and 6 bases lay in between. The CDR3 spans 13 residues. The CDR3 DNA follows: TGTGCCAGCAGCTTAACCCCCTCCACTGAAGCTTTCTTT. This translates into CASSLTPSTEAFF.

In this sample, this clonotype turned up many times. The chain combines TRBV29-1 with TRBJ1-1; the D is unclear. CDR1 and CDR2 from the germline V gene are SQVTM and ANQGSEA. There are 15 residues in the CDR3. The germline V and J ends were trimmed by 4 bases and 2 bases, with 17 bases remaining between them. In DNA, the CDR3 is TGCAGCGTTGGTTTGCTGCGACCCCCCAACACTGAAGCTTTCTTT. Its translation: CSVGLLRPPNTEAFF.

This clonotype was observed at least ten times. The chain recombines TRBV7-9 with TRBJ1-5; D gene unclear. CDR1 is SEHNR, CDR2 FQNEAQ, per germline (reference sequence). V lost 5 bases, J lost 1 base, and 9 bases lay in between. This CDR3 spans 14 amino acids. The CDR3: CASSQKDSNQPQHF. CDR3 coding DNA: TGTGCCAGCAGCCAAAAGGACAGCAATCAGCCCCAGCATTTT.

This clonotype was seen many times. CDR3 sequence reads: CATSRDPLGNEQYF. The CDR3 DNA reads as TGTGCCACCAGCAGAGACCCGCTGGGGAACGAGCAGTACTTC. The chain recombines TRBV15 with TRBJ2-7; unclear D gene. The germline V and J ends were trimmed by 0 bases and 5 bases, with 11 bases remaining between them. CDR3 length: 14 residues. CDR1 is LNHNV and CDR2 is YYDKDF in the germline V gene (reference sequence).

This clonotype was recorded at least ten times. The genes are TRBV28 and TRBJ1-2; 9 bases are shared with TRBD1. In germline, CDR1 is MDHEN, CDR2 SYDVKM. The CDR3 totals 14 residues. V dropped 3 bases and J dropped 7; count of bases not matched to a gene: 6. CDR3 protein: CASSFTGQGFGYTF. DNA of the CDR3: TGTGCCAGCAGTTTCACGGGACAGGGCTTTGGCTACACCTTC.

There are many counts of this clonotype. The chain joins TRBV6-5 to TRBJ2-5; unclear D gene. The V and J ends lost 0 bases and 5 bases respectively, with 1 base between them. The V gene's germline CDR1 is MNHEY and CDR2 SVGAGI. The CDR3 covers 11 residues. The CDR3 nucleotides are TGTGCCAGCAGTTACTCCGAGACCCAGTACTTC. Translating it yields CASSYSETQYF.

This clonotype was seen at least ten times. The rearrangement links TRBV11-3 to TRBJ2-3; D is ambiguous. The CDR3 extends over 15 amino acids. Germline V gives CDR1 SGHNT, CDR2 YENEEA. With 1 base removed from V and 13 bases from J, the gap between germline ends came to 21 bases. The CDR3 coding sequence is TGTGCCAGCAGCTTAGGCGGCGTTGCCCCCCGACTGGAGTATTTT. Amino acid sequence: CASSLGGVAPRLEYF.

This clonotype was seen at least ten times. The chain combines TRBV12-3 or TRBV12-4 with TRBJ1-2; D is undetermined. The CDR3 spans 13 residues. V was pared by 2 bases and J by 3 bases, with 7 bases between. In DNA form, the CDR3 reads TGTGCCAGCAGTTTAAGGTTATACTATGGCTACACCTTC. Protein sequence: CASSLRLYYGYTF.

This clonotype was observed at least ten times. V and J are TRBV5-1 and TRBJ2-5, with D perhaps matching TRBD2 (6 bases). The germline V gene has CDR1 SGHRS and CDR2 YFSETQ. Trimming took 0 bases from V and 5 from J, leaving 14 bases between them. This CDR3 comprises 15 residues. Written as DNA, the CDR3 is TGCGCCAGCAGCTTGGTAGCGGTCGGCGAGGAGACCCAGTACTTC. Its translation is CASSLVAVGEETQYF.

This clonotype was seen many times. The chain employs TRBV7-8 and TRBJ2-7; D is perhaps TRBD2 (6 bases). Trimming removed 1 base from V and 2 bases from J, with 18 bases in between. Germline V gives CDR1 SGHVS, CDR2 FQNEAQ. The CDR3 is made up of 17 amino acids. CDR3 in amino acids: CASSLVGFAGNAYEQYF. CDR3 coding DNA: TGTGCCAGCAGCTTAGTGGGGTTTGCGGGGAACGCCTACGAGCAGTACTTC.